The 22 T cell receptor beta chains below all came from one sample that was sequenced in a study of blood T cell repertoires in COVID-19. Sequenced by immunoSEQ multiplex PCR; TCRdb stores in-frame clones only, minus some. In the table there are over 200,000 clones, approximately 88% of which are singletons. Material for sequencing was PBMCs or T cells enriched from blood (not recorded which). The receptors shown here come from a woman aged 40 to 50 with acute COVID-19.

The table lists this clone with a few counts. The V call is TRBV28, the J call TRBJ1-1, with a possible D match to TRBD1 (6 bases). There are 13 residues in the CDR3. Deletions cut 3 bases from V and 9 bases from J, with 14 bases between. From germline, CDR1 is MDHEN and CDR2 SYDVKM. The CDR3 is CASSLVRGSKAFF. The DNA for the CDR3 is TGTGCCAGCAGTTTGGTCAGGGGCTCGAAAGCTTTCTTT.

The chain has TRBV18 and TRBJ1-1; D is uncertain. This CDR3 comprises 14 residues. Trimming cost V 6 bases and J 4 bases, with 15 bases left between them. Germline-derived CDR1 and CDR2 are KGHSH and LQKENI. CDR3 protein: CASSISGFPTEAFF. The CDR3 DNA reads as TGTGCCAGCTCTATATCGGGTTTTCCCACTGAAGCTTTCTTT.

This rearrangement joins TRBV5-5 to TRBJ2-5, with 11 nucleotides matching TRBD2. Germline values: CDR1 SGHKS, CDR2 YYEKEE (reference sequence). The CDR3 is 17 amino acids. J was trimmed by 5 bases and V by 0 bases; bases with no gene match: 9. Written as DNA, the CDR3 is TGTGCCAGCAGCTTGGAAATAGCGGGGGGGGCCGCTGAGACCCAGTACTTC. This sequence encodes CASSLEIAGGAAETQYF.

The rearrangement joins TRBV28 to TRBJ1-3; D gene unclear. There are 15 residues in the CDR3. Trimming took off 2 bases at V and 2 bases at J, with 10 bases between the two ends. Germline loops: CDR1 MDHEN, CDR2 SYDVKM. This CDR3 reads CASSLAGEAGNTIYF. Here the CDR3 DNA reads TGTGCCAGCAGTTTAGCTGGGGAGGCTGGAAACACCATATATTTT.

The J gene is TRBJ1-6, the V gene TRBV2; no definite D call. The CDR3 loop spans 16 amino acids. Trimming took off 6 bases at V and 0 bases at J, with 12 bases between the two ends. Looked up from germline, CDR1 is SNHLY and CDR2 is FYNNEI. The CDR3 loop is CASSATRSSYNSPLHF. The CDR3 nucleotides are TGTGCCAGCAGCGCTACTCGGAGCTCCTATAATTCACCCCTCCACTTT.

The count of this clone is one. The rearrangement links TRBV2 to TRBJ1-4; TRBD1 agrees at 10 bases. J was trimmed by 3 bases and V by 7 bases; bases with no gene match: 5. The germline V gene has CDR1 SNHLY and CDR2 FYNNEI. This CDR3 is built from 15 residues. This chain's CDR3 is CASTDRGHANEKLFF. The CDR3 DNA follows: TGTGCCAGCACCGACAGGGGGCATGCTAATGAAAAACTGTTTTTT.

Only a few counts were recorded for this clone. This chain joins TRBV14 and TRBJ1-6; TRBD1 aligns across 8 bases. The trim removed 2 bases at V and 7 bases at J, leaving 4 bases unmatched. This CDR3 has 15 amino acids. The germline V gene has CDR1 SGHDN and CDR2 FVKESK. The CDR3 spells CASSQIQGGNSPLHF. The CDR3, as DNA: TGTGCCAGCAGCCAAATACAGGGGGGCAATTCACCCCTCCACTTT.

The chain is built from TRBV7-2 and TRBJ2-1; 13 bases match TRBD2. The CDR3 runs to 18 residues. V lost 2 bases and J lost 6; bases outside the gene matches: 10. CDR1 is SGHTA, CDR2 FQGNSA, per germline. CDR3 region: CASSLRGLAGVRGNEQFF. The CDR3 DNA reads TGTGCCAGCAGCTTAAGAGGACTAGCGGGAGTTAGGGGCAATGAGCAGTTCTTC.

The chain is built from TRBV5-4 and TRBJ2-2; 9 bases align to TRBD2. This CDR3 has 16 residues. Germline CDR1 reads SGHNT; CDR2 reads YYREEE (reference sequence). The V gene end was trimmed by 2 bases and the J gene end by 1 base; junction bases not matched to a gene: 3. Here the CDR3 reads CASSFEAGGNTGELFF. CDR3 DNA sequence: TGTGCCAGCAGCTTTGAAGCGGGGGGGAACACCGGGGAGCTGTTTTTT.

This clone has only a few counts. This chain connects TRBV7-9 to TRBJ2-7, with unresolved D. The CDR3 totals 16 residues. The V gene's germline CDR1 is SEHNR and CDR2 FQNEAQ (reference sequence). V was cut by 1 base and J by 4 bases, with 17 bases left in between. This CDR3 reads CASSLVPTNRFYEQYV. The CDR3 DNA reads TGTGCCAGCAGCTTAGTACCCACGAATCGGTTTTACGAGCAGTACGTC.

The CDR3 nucleotides read TGCGCCAGCAGCCAAGGTGGACTGGGGGGAGATACGCAGTATTTT. Translating gives CASSQGGLGGDTQYF. The rearrangement uses TRBV4-3 and TRBJ2-3; possible D gene TRBD2, 6 bases. V dropped 1 base and J dropped 5 bases, with 13 bases sitting between them. Germline assignment: CDR1 LGHNA and CDR2 YSLEER. This CDR3 is 15 amino acids long.

J is TRBJ2-7 and V is TRBV12-3 or TRBV12-4, with unresolved D. V lost 5 bases and J lost 7, with 9 bases in between. The CDR3 is made up of 11 amino acids. The CDR3 spells CASSPQEEQYV. CDR3 bases: TGTGCCAGCAGTCCCCAAGAGGAGCAGTACGTC.

The chain carries TRBV11-3 and TRBJ2-1; 12 bases agree with TRBD2. Trimming took 0 bases from V and 5 from J; bases not matched to a gene: 8. Germline V gene sequence: CDR1 SGHNT, CDR2 YENEEA. This CDR3 is built from 18 residues. The CDR3 nucleotides are TGTGCCAGCAGCTTAGACCTTCGGACTAGCGGGATGAACAATGAGCAGTTCTTC. It translates to CASSLDLRTSGMNNEQFF.

This clone was observed once. The CDR3 bases are TGTGCCAGCAGCTTATCGGGACTAGCCGAGCAGTACGTC. It yields the protein CASSLSGLAEQYV. The chain carries TRBV7-2 and TRBJ2-7; 9 nucleotides agree with TRBD2. The germline V gene has CDR1 SGHTA and CDR2 FQGNSA. The CDR3 consists of 13 residues. V shed 2 bases, J shed 6 bases, and the junction held 2 bases outside the gene matches.

The rearrangement uses TRBV30 and TRBJ1-1; D is ambiguous. With 2 bases removed from V and 5 bases from J, the gap between germline ends came to 9 bases. Germline V gene lookup returns CDR1 GTSNPN and CDR2 SVGIG (reference sequence). The CDR3 spans 12 residues. The CDR3 DNA sequence: TGTGCCTGGAGTCACGGTCGGACTGAAGCTTTCTTT. Translating gives CAWSHGRTEAFF.

In DNA form, the CDR3 reads TGTGCCAGCAGTGAAGGCAGGGGGCGTCAGCCCCAGCATTTT. It is translated as CASSEGRGRQPQHF. V and J are TRBV2 and TRBJ1-5, with 8 positions matching TRBD1. Germline loops: CDR1 SNHLY, CDR2 FYNNEI. Losses at the gene ends were 1 base for V and 6 bases for J; bases not matched to a gene: 2. The CDR3 spans 14 residues.

The V and J genes are TRBV5-4 and TRBJ2-1, with D maybe TRBD1 (5 bases). CDR3 length: 15 residues. The germline V gene encodes CDR1 SGHNT and CDR2 YYREEE (reference sequence). Trimming removed 0 bases from V and 3 bases from J, with 10 bases in between. In DNA, the CDR3 is TGTGCCAGCAGCTTGGGCCAGGGCCTCTACAATGAGCAGTTCTTC. Encoded protein: CASSLGQGLYNEQFF.

The chain recombines TRBV19 with TRBJ2-3, with TRBD1 matching over 11 bases. Trimming at V came to 3 bases and at J to 5 bases, leaving 4 bases not matched to a gene. This CDR3 comprises 15 residues. The germline V gene has CDR1 LNHDA and CDR2 SQIVND (reference sequence). The CDR3 coding sequence is TGTGCCAGTAGTATCGGGACAGGGGGGTTAGATACGCAGTATTTT. Residues: CASSIGTGGLDTQYF.

The chain recombines TRBV29-1 with TRBJ1-1, with TRBD1 matching over 8 bases. The CDR3 covers 14 residues. After removal of 8 bases from V and 0 bases from J, the junction contained 8 bases not matched to a gene. Germline V gene sequence: CDR1 SQVTM, CDR2 ANQGSEA. This chain's CDR3 is CSIPGQGLNTEAFF. The CDR3 DNA reads TGCAGCATCCCTGGACAGGGCCTGAACACTGAAGCTTTCTTT. Full variable domain (outside the CDR3, taken from reference TRBV29-1 and TRBJ1-1): SAVISQKPSRDICQRGTSLTIQCQVDSQVTMMFWYRQQPGQSLTLIATANQGSEATYESGFVIDKFPISRPNLTFSTLTVSNMSPEDSSIYLCSIPGQGLNTEAFFGQGTRLTVV.

This chain links TRBV3-1 (or the pseudogene TRBV3-2) with TRBJ2-7; D gene uncertain. Germline V CDR1 and CDR2: LGHDT, YNNKEL (reference sequence). The length of the CDR3 is 14 residues. V was trimmed by 1 base and J by 3 bases, leaving 10 bases between them. As DNA, the CDR3 is TGTGCCAGCAGCCAAGGACATAACAACTACGAGCAGTACTTC. It translates to CASSQGHNNYEQYF.

The chain carries TRBV7-9 and TRBJ2-3; 12 bases align to TRBD2. J lost 3 bases, V lost 5 bases, and 6 bases had no gene match. The CDR3 sequence is 16 residues long. Looked up from germline, CDR1 is SEHNR and CDR2 is FQNEAQ (reference sequence). CDR3 sequence: CASSHGLAGPTDTQYF. The CDR3 DNA sequence: TGTGCCAGCAGCCACGGACTAGCGGGGCCAACAGATACGCAGTATTTT.

Points on this clone: Different DNA sequences within this sample yield the same CDR3. The chain links TRBV6-5 to TRBJ1-6; 8 bases are shared with TRBD1. V gave up 4 bases and J gave up 7 bases; unmatched junction bases: 3. There are 14 residues in the CDR3. From germline, CDR1 is MNHEY and CDR2 SVGAGI. CDR3 nucleotide sequence: TGTGCCAGCAGTTCGGGACAGGCCAATTCACCCCTCCACTTT. This encodes CASSSGQANSPLHF.